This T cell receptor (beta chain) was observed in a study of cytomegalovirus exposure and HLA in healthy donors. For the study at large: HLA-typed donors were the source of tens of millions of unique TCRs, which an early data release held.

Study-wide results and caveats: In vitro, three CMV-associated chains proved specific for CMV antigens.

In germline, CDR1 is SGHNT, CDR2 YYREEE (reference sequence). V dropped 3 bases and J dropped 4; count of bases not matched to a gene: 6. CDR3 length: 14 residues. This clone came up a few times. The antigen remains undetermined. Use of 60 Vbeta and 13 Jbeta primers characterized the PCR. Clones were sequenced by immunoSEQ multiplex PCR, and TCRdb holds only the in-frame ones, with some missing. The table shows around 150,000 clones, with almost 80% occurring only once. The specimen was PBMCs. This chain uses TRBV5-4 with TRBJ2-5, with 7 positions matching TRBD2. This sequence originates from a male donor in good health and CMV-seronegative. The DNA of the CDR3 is TGTGCCAGCAGCTCCAAAAGGGAGGGAGAGACCCAGTACTTC. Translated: CASSSKREGETQYF.